These 25 T cell receptor beta chains were all obtained from the same sample, sequenced in a study of T cell repertoires in ileal Crohn's disease. Time point here: inflamed ileum from the surgical specimen. Generated by immunoSEQ multiplex PCR, the TCRdb table keeps only in-frame clones and is missing some. Of approximately 2,000 clones in the sample, 65% to 90% were seen once. The sequencing input was ileal tissue. The receptors were sampled from an adult with Crohn's disease.

The chain combines TRBV2 with TRBJ1-1; D call uncertain. CDR1 and CDR2 from the germline V gene are SNHLY and FYNNEI. There are 13 residues in the CDR3. V lost 6 bases and J lost 5, with 13 bases in between. The DNA for the CDR3 is TGTGCCAGCAGCCAATTGAGCAAAACTGAAGCTTTCTTT. Protein: CASSQLSKTEAFF.

The J gene is TRBJ2-7, the V gene TRBV28; D may match TRBD1 or TRBD2 (5 bases each). This CDR3 region has 15 residues. The germline V gene encodes CDR1 MDHEN and CDR2 SYDVKM. V was clipped by 6 bases and J by 1 base, with 16 bases between them. Here the CDR3 DNA reads TGTGCCAGCAGCAAGCCGGGGACCGCGTCCTACGAGCAGTACTTC. Protein sequence: CASSKPGTASYEQYF.

This clone was counted a single time. The chain links TRBV4-3 to TRBJ2-7, with D maybe TRBD2 (5 bases). The CDR3 covers 16 residues. Germline V gene data show CDR1 as LGHNA and CDR2 as YSLEER. V was pared by 0 bases and J by 3 bases, with 15 bases between. CDR3 residues: CASSQERSGFNYEQYF. CDR3 coding DNA: TGCGCCAGCAGCCAAGAACGGTCGGGATTTAACTACGAGCAGTACTTC.

The chain has TRBV30 and TRBJ2-6; TRBD2 aligns across 8 bases. CDR3 length equals 15 residues. The J segment lost 0 bases and the V segment lost 4 bases, leaving 2 bases of the junction unmatched. Germline CDR1 GTSNPN, CDR2 SVGIG (reference sequence). CDR3 DNA sequence: TGTGCCTGGAACGCGGGGGGCTCTGGGGCCAACGTCCTGACTTTC. Residues: CAWNAGGSGANVLTF. Using reference TRBV30 and TRBJ2-6 for the parts outside the CDR3, the full variable domain is SQTIHQWPATLVQPVGSPLSLECTVEGTSNPNLYWYRQAAGRGLQLLFYSVGIGQISSEVPQNLSASRPQDRQFILSSKKLLLSDSGFYLCAWNAGGSGANVLTFGAGSRLTVL.

The rearrangement uses TRBV14 and TRBJ2-6; D is ambiguous. V lost 2 bases and J 4 bases, leaving 9 bases between the germline ends. CDR1 is SGHDN and CDR2 is FVKESK in the germline V gene. This CDR3 contains 15 residues. CDR3 region: CASSQFEKGANVLTF. The CDR3 DNA reads as TGTGCCAGCAGCCAATTCGAAAAGGGGGCCAACGTCCTGACTTTC.

J is TRBJ1-1 and V is TRBV4-2; D gene ambiguous. The CDR3 is 14 amino acids. Between the trimmed V and J ends, which lost 1 base and 8 bases, there was a span of 14 bases. In germline, CDR1 is LGHNA, CDR2 YNFKEQ. The CDR3 reads CASSQGLDGREAFF. CDR3 nucleotide sequence: TGTGCCAGCAGCCAAGGACTTGATGGCAGGGAAGCTTTCTTT.

V is TRBV7-3 and J is TRBJ1-1; a possible D gene is TRBD1 (5 bases). From germline, CDR1 is SGHTA and CDR2 FQGTGA. The V end was cut by 5 bases, the J end by 2 bases, with 12 bases between. This CDR3 is built from 14 residues. This CDR3 reads CASSRGDGNTEAFF. CDR3 in DNA: TGTGCCAGCAGCCGAGGGGACGGAAACACTGAAGCTTTCTTT.

This clone was recorded only once. The chain links TRBV4-3 to TRBJ2-1; 9 nucleotides align to TRBD1. This CDR3 comprises 17 residues. Losses at the gene ends were 3 bases for V and 0 bases for J; bases not matched to a gene: 6. In germline, CDR1 is LGHNA, CDR2 YSLEER. CDR3: CASSQGQGLGSYNEQFF. CDR3 DNA sequence: TGCGCCAGCAGCCAGGGACAGGGTTTAGGCTCCTACAATGAGCAGTTCTTC.

This sequence joins TRBV9 and TRBJ2-1, with D perhaps matching TRBD1 or TRBD2 (6 bases each). Trimming shortened V by 3 bases and J by 2 bases, and 18 bases separated the two germline ends. Germline-derived CDR1 and CDR2 are SGDLS and YYNGEE. The CDR3 is made up of 17 amino acids. The DNA for the CDR3 is TGTGCCAGCAGCGGGTATAGGGGGGCCACTCCCTACAATGAGCAGTTCTTC. Translating it yields CASSGYRGATPYNEQFF. The complete variable domain, with remaining parts taken from reference TRBV9 and TRBJ2-1, reads DSGVTQTPKHLITATGQRVTLRCSPRSGDLSVYWYQQSLDQGLQFLIQYYNGEERAKGNILERFSAQQFPDLHSELNLSSLELGDSALYFCASSGYRGATPYNEQFFGPGTRLTVL.

The chain joins TRBV7-3 to TRBJ2-7, with D unclear. Trimming stripped 5 bases from V and 3 bases from J, with 17 bases between. Germline assignment: CDR1 SGHTA and CDR2 FQGTGA. The CDR3 consists of 15 residues. Written as DNA, the CDR3 is TGTGCCAGCAGCCGCACCTCCGGGTCTAACTACGAGCAGTACTTC. Protein: CASSRTSGSNYEQYF.

This chain joins TRBV7-3 and TRBJ1-2; D is possibly TRBD1 (5 bases). This CDR3 comprises 15 residues. Trimming shortened V by 2 bases and J by 4 bases, and 14 bases separated the two germline ends. Germline CDR1 reads SGHTA; CDR2 reads FQGTGA. As DNA, the CDR3 is TGTGCCAGCAGCTTACGACCCGGGACCTTCTATGGCTACACCTTC. This translates into CASSLRPGTFYGYTF.

This clone was recorded once. This chain links TRBV15 with TRBJ1-5; D call uncertain. CDR1 and CDR2 (germline): LNHNV, YYDKDF (reference sequence). The CDR3 totals 18 residues. Trimming left V 0 bases short and J 0 bases short, with 15 bases between. Here the CDR3 reads CATSREIGPLYSNQPQHF. CDR3 coding DNA: TGTGCCACCAGCAGAGAAATCGGGCCGCTTTATAGCAATCAGCCCCAGCATTTT. Complete variable domain (other parts from reference TRBV15 and TRBJ1-5): DAMVIQNPRYQVTQFGKPVTLSCSQTLNHNVMYWYQQKSSQAPKLLFHYYDKDFNNEADTPDNFQSRRPNTSFCFLDIRSPGLGDTAMYLCATSREIGPLYSNQPQHFGDGTRLSIL.

Only one count was recorded for this clone. The rearrangement uses TRBV7-9 and TRBJ2-2, with a possible D match to TRBD1 (6 bases). The germline V gene encodes CDR1 SEHNR and CDR2 FQNEAQ (reference sequence). The CDR3 has 18 residues. V lost 4 bases and J lost 0, with 18 bases in between. CDR3: CASSSGVGRKSNTGELFF. The CDR3 DNA reads as TGTGCCAGCAGCTCAGGGGTTGGGCGGAAATCGAACACCGGGGAGCTGTTTTTT. The full variable domain, in which reference TRBV7-9 and TRBJ2-2 provide the parts outside the CDR3, is DTGVSQNPRHKITKRGQNVTFRCDPISEHNRLYWYRQTLGQGPEFLTYFQNEAQLEKSRLLSDRFSAERPKGSFSTLEIQRTEQGDSAMYLCASSSGVGRKSNTGELFFGEGSRLTVL.

The chain has TRBV28 and TRBJ2-7; tentatively, D is TRBD1 or TRBD2 (5 bases each). Trimming removed 4 bases at V and 2 bases at J, with 9 bases between. Germline loops: CDR1 MDHEN, CDR2 SYDVKM. This CDR3 has 13 residues. CDR3 region: CASSSGTTYEQYF. The CDR3 DNA is TGTGCCAGCAGTTCAGGGACGACCTACGAGCAGTACTTC.

The V and J genes are TRBV27 and TRBJ2-3; D gene ambiguous. Trimming pared 3 bases from V and 6 bases from J, leaving 13 bases between. CDR1 is MNHEY and CDR2 is SMNVEV in the germline V gene (reference sequence). CDR3 length equals 14 residues. The CDR3 spells CASSLTAPPDTQYF. The CDR3 DNA reads TGTGCCAGCAGTTTGACGGCCCCCCCCGATACGCAGTATTTT.

The rearrangement uses TRBV28 and TRBJ2-1, with D uncertain. Germline lookup yields CDR1 MDHEN and CDR2 SYDVKM. The CDR3 is 12 residues long. V was pared by 7 bases and J by 6 bases, with 10 bases between. CDR3 protein: CASTSRVNEQFF. Here the CDR3 DNA reads TGTGCCAGCACCTCTCGGGTCAATGAGCAGTTCTTC.

About this clone: Distinct nucleotide sequences in the sample also encode this CDR3. In DNA, the CDR3 is TGTGCCAGCAGTTTCAGGGGGGACGAGCAGTACTTC. Its translation is CASSFRGDEQYF. V is TRBV27 and J is TRBJ2-7, with TRBD1 as a possible D gene (7 bases). V was cut by 3 bases and J by 5 bases, with 8 bases left in between. Germline V gives CDR1 MNHEY, CDR2 SMNVEV (reference sequence). The CDR3 runs to 12 residues.

As regards this clone: Other DNA sequences of this sample code for an identical CDR3. The V call is TRBV28, the J call TRBJ1-1; D ambiguous. V lost 8 bases to trimming and J lost 0 bases, with 10 bases between them. CDR1 is MDHEN, CDR2 SYDVKM, per germline. This CDR3 spans 13 amino acids. In DNA, the CDR3 is TGTGCCAGCCGAGGATTCATGAACACTGAAGCTTTCTTT. As protein: CASRGFMNTEAFF.

V usage is TRBV9 and J usage is TRBJ2-5, with D possibly called TRBD1 or TRBD2 (6 bases each). Germline values: CDR1 SGDLS, CDR2 YYNGEE. The V end lost 3 bases, the J end lost 5 bases, and 17 bases lay between the germline ends. This CDR3 contains 15 residues. The CDR3, as DNA: TGTGCCAGCAGCGCGGGACACGGGGCGGGGGAGACCCAGTACTTC. This codes for CASSAGHGAGETQYF.

V and J are TRBV19 and TRBJ2-1, with 9 nucleotides matching TRBD1. CDR3 size: 15 residues. Unmatched junction bases numbered 8, after V lost 4 bases and J lost 7 bases. Per the germline V gene, CDR1 is LNHDA and CDR2 is SQIVND (reference sequence). CDR3: CASSRTGVMTNEQFF. The DNA for the CDR3 is TGTGCCAGTAGTAGGACAGGGGTGATGACAAATGAGCAGTTCTTC.

The chain combines TRBV28 with TRBJ2-1; no clear D gene. The CDR3 extends over 12 amino acids. Trimming shortened V by 3 bases and J by 7 bases, and 7 bases separated the two germline ends. The germline gives CDR1 MDHEN, CDR2 SYDVKM. CDR3 protein: CASSLTPNEQFF. DNA of the CDR3: TGTGCCAGCAGTTTGACCCCGAATGAGCAGTTCTTC.

V is TRBV7-2 and J is TRBJ2-2; 10 positions match TRBD2. V lost 2 bases and J lost 13; bases outside the gene matches: 10. CDR3 length equals 15 residues. Germline lookup yields CDR1 SGHTA and CDR2 FQGNSA. DNA for the CDR3: TGTGCCAGCAGCTTAACTCTAGCGGGAGCTGGTGGGCTGTTTTTT. Residues: CASSLTLAGAGGLFF.

This clone was counted once. The J gene is TRBJ1-1, the V gene TRBV10-3; 7 bases are shared with TRBD1. J gave up 4 bases and V 6 bases, and 11 bases lay outside the gene matches. The CDR3 is 15 amino acids. Germline CDR1 reads ENHRY; CDR2 reads SYGVKD. The CDR3 DNA reads as TGTGCCATCAGGGCGGACACCTGGACAGGCACTGAAGCTTTCTTT. This encodes CAIRADTWTGTEAFF.

The V call is TRBV27, the J call TRBJ1-1; 7 nucleotides align to TRBD1. V dropped 5 bases and J dropped 5; count of bases not matched to a gene: 11. In germline, CDR1 is MNHEY, CDR2 SMNVEV (reference sequence). The CDR3 runs 15 residues. CDR3 sequence reads: CASSLINRGRTEAFF. The CDR3 coding sequence is TGTGCCAGCAGTCTAATCAACAGGGGAAGGACTGAAGCTTTCTTT.

J is TRBJ2-2 and V is TRBV5-4; no clear D. V was cut by 3 bases and J by 8 bases, with 8 bases left in between. The CDR3 runs to 12 residues. Germline CDR1 and CDR2: SGHNT and YYREEE (reference sequence). The DNA of the CDR3 is TGTGCCAGCAGCTGGCTGGGAGGGGAGCTGTTTTTT. Translating it yields CASSWLGGELFF.